The entry below gives a single TCR beta chain sequence along with its context. The entry originates in a study of blood T cell repertoires in COVID-19. On the study more broadly: Samples representing acute and convalescent COVID-19 were sourced from the United States, Italy and Spain.

Donors of Cohort 3 who recovered were those that had two negative PCRs, clearance, or symptom resolution. Original processing methods: The authors estimated nucleated cell counts from reference gene primer amplification. Data came from immunoSEQ multiplex PCR; TCRdb stores just in-frame clones and leaves some out. V, J and clone size are taken as reported in that table, and D and trimming were inferred from the DNA itself. The sample has around 250,000 clones; over 75% are singletons. The CDR3 has 17 residues. CDR1 is SGHAT, CDR2 FQNNGV, per germline. V was clipped by 4 bases and J by 0 bases, with 13 bases between them.

The TCR originated in a woman aged 45-59 years who had recovered from COVID-19. The sequenced sample consisted of PBMCs or T cells enriched from blood (not recorded which). The J gene is TRBJ2-6, the V gene TRBV11-2, with D possibly matching TRBD1 (6 bases). The CDR3: CASSSPGQLSGANVLTF. CDR3 DNA: TGTGCCAGCAGCTCGCCGGGACAACTCTCTGGGGCCAACGTCCTGACTTTC.